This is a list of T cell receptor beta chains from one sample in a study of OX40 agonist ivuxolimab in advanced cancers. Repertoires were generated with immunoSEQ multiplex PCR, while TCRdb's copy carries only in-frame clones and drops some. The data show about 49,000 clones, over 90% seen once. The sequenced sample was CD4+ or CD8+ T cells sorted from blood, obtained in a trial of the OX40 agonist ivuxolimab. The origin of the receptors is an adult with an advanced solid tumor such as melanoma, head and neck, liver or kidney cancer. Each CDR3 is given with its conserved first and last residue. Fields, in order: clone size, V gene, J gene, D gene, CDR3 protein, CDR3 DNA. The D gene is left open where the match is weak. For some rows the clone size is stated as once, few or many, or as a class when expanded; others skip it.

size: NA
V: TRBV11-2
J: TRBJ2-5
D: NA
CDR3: CASSLAGWETQYF
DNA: TGTGCCAGCAGCTTAGCAGGGTGGGAGACCCAGTACTTC

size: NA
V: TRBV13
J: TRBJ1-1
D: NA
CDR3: CASSQQGGTEAFF
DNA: TGTGCCAGCAGCCAACAGGGAGGCACTGAAGCTTTCTTT

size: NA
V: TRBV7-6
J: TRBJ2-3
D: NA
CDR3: CASSLAGYTQYF
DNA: TGTGCCAGCAGCTTAGCCGGCTATACGCAGTATTTT

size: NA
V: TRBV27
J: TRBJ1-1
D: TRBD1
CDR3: CASSFLTGDAEAFF
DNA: TGTGCCAGCAGTTTTTTGACAGGGGACGCTGAAGCTTTCTTT

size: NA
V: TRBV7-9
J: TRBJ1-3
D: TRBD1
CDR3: CASSPRQGPNTIYF
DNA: TGTGCCAGCAGCCCAAGACAGGGTCCCAACACCATATATTTT

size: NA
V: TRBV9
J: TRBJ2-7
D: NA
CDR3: CASSVGPTYEQYF
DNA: TGTGCCAGCAGCGTAGGACCAACCTACGAGCAGTACTTC

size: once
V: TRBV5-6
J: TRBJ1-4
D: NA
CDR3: CASSRPGSNEKLFF
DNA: TGTGCCAGCAGCCGGCCAGGGTCCAATGAAAAACTGTTTTTT

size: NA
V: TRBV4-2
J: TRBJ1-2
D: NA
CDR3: CASSLGSEEPFYGYTF
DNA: TGTGCCAGCAGCTTGGGTTCGGAGGAGCCCTTCTATGGCTACACCTTC

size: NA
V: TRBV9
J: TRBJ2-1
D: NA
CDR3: CASSVSYEQFF
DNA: TGTGCCAGCAGCGTAAGCTATGAGCAGTTCTTC

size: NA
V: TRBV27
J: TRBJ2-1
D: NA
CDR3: CASSGVFYNEQFF
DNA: TGTGCCAGCAGTGGAGTTTTCTACAATGAGCAGTTCTTC

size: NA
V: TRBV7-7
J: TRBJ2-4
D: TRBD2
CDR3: CASSSSSGGIQYF
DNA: TGTGCTAGCAGCTCCTCTAGCGGTGGTATTCAGTACTTC

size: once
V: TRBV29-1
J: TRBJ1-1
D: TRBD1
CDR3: CSVPGQGATEAFF
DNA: TGCAGCGTGCCGGGACAGGGGGCCACTGAAGCTTTCTTT

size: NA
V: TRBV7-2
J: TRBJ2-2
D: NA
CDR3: CASSSGLELFF
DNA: TGTGCCAGCAGCTCCGGTTTGGAGCTGTTTTTT

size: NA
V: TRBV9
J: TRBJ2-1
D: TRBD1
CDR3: CASSVPTQGQGPLLPPEQFF
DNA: TGTGCCAGCAGCGTTCCCACCCAGGGACAGGGACCGCTCCTGCCGCCTGAGCAGTTCTTC

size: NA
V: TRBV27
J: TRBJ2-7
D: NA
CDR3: CASSPGITYEQYF
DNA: TGTGCCAGCAGTCCGGGTATAACCTACGAGCAGTACTTC

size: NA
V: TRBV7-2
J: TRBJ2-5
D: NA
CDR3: CASSLGIETQYF
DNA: TGTGCCAGCAGCTTAGGGATAGAGACCCAGTACTTC

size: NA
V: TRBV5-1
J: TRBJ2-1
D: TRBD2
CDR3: CASSLTGGNEQFF
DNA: TGCGCCAGCAGCTTGACGGGGGGCAATGAGCAGTTCTTC

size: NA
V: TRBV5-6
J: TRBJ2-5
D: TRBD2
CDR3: CASSFGTSGQETQYF
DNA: TGTGCCAGCAGCTTTGGGACTAGCGGCCAAGAGACCCAGTACTTC